The clone carrying this TCR beta chain appeared many times. CDR3 regions were amplified by Arm-PCR using iRepertoire HTBI primers to build TCR beta libraries. TCRdb recomputed calls from the multiplex PCR reads with MiXCR, one row per CDR3 protein. This sample has approximately 350,000 distinct CDR3 sequences; 16% occur once, and the top ten carry 25% to 30%. Trimming took 10 bases from V and 3 from J, leaving 10 bases between them. Germline V gene sequence: CDR1 SEHNR, CDR2 FQNEAQ (reference sequence). The CDR3 runs 12 residues. The data originate from a study of regulatory T cells in long-lasting Graves disease. As for the study in general: Patients with new Graves' disease had used antithyroid drugs below 3 months.

Time point reported: newly diagnosed GD, antithyroid drugs for less than 3 months. The authors made the TCR library using RNA they extracted from PBMCs. Patients were enrolled at an endocrinology department in Xi'an, China. These same records also appear under a second study, on T cells in Graves' hyperthyroidism and ophthalmopathy. That paper states: Stable Graves' hyperthyroidism denoted no ophthalmopathy progression over 18 months. Uncontrolled infections, other autoimmune diseases, pregnancy or lactation led to exclusion of patients.

The clonotype was recovered from a man in his forties or fifties with Graves disease. This specimen consisted of peripheral blood mononuclear cells (PBMCs), obtained at new diagnosis, from a patient treated with antithyroid drugs. The chain recombines TRBV7-9 with TRBJ2-4, with TRBD1 as a possible D gene (5 bases). CDR3 DNA sequence: TGTGCCACTCAGGGTATCAAAAACATTCAGTACTTC. Protein product: CATQGIKNIQYF.